A single sample gave rise to the 25 T cell receptor beta chains below, sequenced in a study of T-cell memory formation after mild COVID-19. TCRdb redid the calling of the 5' RACE reads with MiXCR, one entry per CDR3 protein. The repertoire includes 250,000 to 300,000 distinct CDR3 sequences, roughly 17% of them detected once, and more than 20% sits in the top ten. The sequencing sample was made of PBMCs or a T cell subset sorted from them (not recorded which). Receptor source: a man in his late teens or twenties who had mild COVID-19 (a few samples of this study predate the infection). Cell type and time point are not known.

J is TRBJ2-1 and V is TRBV24-1; D ambiguous. Trimming took off 4 bases at V and 0 bases at J, with 6 bases between the two ends. The CDR3 covers 14 residues. CDR1 is KGHDR and CDR2 is SFDVKD in the germline V gene. CDR3 bases: TGTGCCACCAGTGAACCTAGCTCCTACAATGAGCAGTTCTTC. Its protein is CATSEPSSYNEQFF.

In this sample, this clonotype turned up a few times. The chain is built from TRBV15 and TRBJ2-3; D uncertain. This CDR3 has 13 residues. Looked up from germline, CDR1 is LNHNV and CDR2 is YYDKDF (reference sequence). V lost 1 base and J 5 bases, leaving 7 bases between the germline ends. The CDR3 spells CATSRVTQDTQYF. CDR3 DNA sequence: TGTGCCACCAGCAGAGTCACCCAAGATACGCAGTATTTT.

The V gene is TRBV5-6, the J gene TRBJ2-7; TRBD1 matches 12 bases. Germline values: CDR1 SGHDT, CDR2 YYEEEE. After removal of 5 bases from V and 2 bases from J, the junction contained 11 bases not matched to a gene. The CDR3 sequence is 17 residues long. The CDR3 sequence is CASSSNNRDRGPYEQYF. In DNA, the CDR3 is TGTGCCAGCAGTTCCAATAACCGGGACAGGGGGCCCTACGAGCAGTACTTC.

A few counts support this clonotype. This rearrangement joins TRBV24-1 to TRBJ2-4; 9 positions agree with TRBD1. The CDR3 covers 12 residues. J lost 9 bases, V lost 5 bases, and 1 base had no gene match. CDR1 KGHDR and CDR2 SFDVKD come from the germline V gene. CDR3: CATSGQGVIQYF. The CDR3 coding sequence is TGTGCCACCAGTGGACAGGGGGTCATTCAGTACTTC.

This clonotype was detected many times. This chain uses TRBV4-1 with TRBJ2-1; possibly TRBD2 for D (6 bases). The V end was cut by 4 bases, the J end by 9 bases, with 19 bases between. CDR3 length: 15 amino acids. Per germline, CDR1 MGHRA and CDR2 YSYEKL. The CDR3 DNA reads as TGCGCCAGCAGCCTCACCGGGACTGGCCCTGGTGAGCAGTTCTTC. Protein sequence: CASSLTGTGPGEQFF.

The J gene is TRBJ2-1, the V gene TRBV3-1, with TRBD2 matching 11 bases. V shed 3 bases and J 9 bases; nucleotides not matched to a gene: 10. The germline V gene has CDR1 LGHDT and CDR2 YNNKEL (reference sequence). There are 16 residues in the CDR3. CDR3 coding DNA: TGTGCCAGCAGCCAGACTAGCGGGGTTATGACTGGTGAGCAGTTCTTC. This codes for CASSQTSGVMTGEQFF.

This clonotype was detected a few times. The chain recombines TRBV13 with TRBJ2-2; no firm D call. V was cut by 0 bases and J by 4 bases, with 9 bases left in between. CDR1 is PRHDT and CDR2 is FYEKMQ in the germline V gene (reference sequence). CDR3 length equals 15 residues. The DNA for the CDR3 is TGTGCCAGCAGCTTAGGCCTGACGATCACCGGGGAGCTGTTTTTT. This sequence encodes CASSLGLTITGELFF.

V gene TRBV7-9 combines with J gene TRBJ2-5; 8 bases fit TRBD2. CDR3 length: 16 amino acids. V was pared by 2 bases and J by 1 base, with 6 bases of the junction left unmatched. Germline V lookup: CDR1 SEHNR, CDR2 FQNEAQ (reference sequence). In DNA, the CDR3 is TGTGCCAGCAGCTTATCCGCGGGAGGCCGCCAAGAGACCCAGTACTTC. Translated: CASSLSAGGRQETQYF.

This clonotype is labeled as large. The rearrangement links TRBV5-1 to TRBJ2-2, with D unresolved. The V and J ends lost 4 bases and 1 base respectively, with 8 bases between them. The germline CDR1 and CDR2 sequences are SGHRS and YFSETQ. This CDR3 has 14 residues. Here the CDR3 reads CASSPGMNTGELFF. CDR3 bases: TGCGCCAGCAGCCCAGGAATGAACACCGGGGAGCTGTTTTTT.

This clonotype was counted a few times. The V gene is TRBV5-1, the J gene TRBJ2-3, with 9 bases matching TRBD1. The trim removed 4 bases at V and 4 bases at J, leaving 7 bases unmatched. CDR3 length: 15 residues. Germline CDR1 and CDR2: SGHRS and YFSETQ. The CDR3 DNA is TGCGCCAGCAGCGTGGGACAGGGTTATGCAGATACGCAGTATTTT. Translation gives CASSVGQGYADTQYF. The full variable domain, rest sourced from reference TRBV5-1 and TRBJ2-3, is KAGVTQTPRYLIKTRGQQVTLSCSPISGHRSVSWYQQTPGQGLQFLFEYFSETQRNKGNFPGRFSGRQFSNSRSEMNVSTLELGDSALYLCASSVGQGYADTQYFGPGTRLTVL.

This clonotype came up a few times. The chain couples TRBV2 to TRBJ2-5; TRBD1 agrees at 8 bases. Looked up from germline, CDR1 is SNHLY and CDR2 is FYNNEI. V dropped 2 bases and J dropped 1; count of bases not matched to a gene: 0. The CDR3 runs to 14 residues. The CDR3 region has the DNA TGTGCCAGCAGTGAACAGGGGGCCCAAGAGACCCAGTACTTC. Encoded protein: CASSEQGAQETQYF.

The J gene is TRBJ2-1, the V gene TRBV7-6; tentative D call: TRBD2 (5 bases). The CDR3 runs to 16 residues. Trimming pared 7 bases from V and 0 bases from J, leaving 16 bases between. Germline V gene sequence: CDR1 SGHVS, CDR2 FNYEAQ. The CDR3 reads CASTERTSLSYNEQFF. CDR3 DNA: TGTGCCAGCACCGAAAGGACTTCCCTCTCCTACAATGAGCAGTTCTTC.

The chain couples TRBV7-9 to TRBJ2-6; D not certain. The CDR3 runs 15 residues. The V gene lost 4 bases and the J gene lost 0 bases, with 7 bases spanning the gap. CDR1 and CDR2 from the germline V gene are SEHNR and FQNEAQ (reference sequence). CDR3 region: CASSSEVSGANVLTF. In nucleotides, the CDR3 is TGTGCCAGCAGCTCAGAGGTCTCTGGGGCCAACGTCCTGACTTTC. Filled out from reference TRBV7-9 and TRBJ2-6, the complete variable domain reads DTGVSQNPRHKITKRGQNVTFRCDPISEHNRLYWYRQTLGQGPEFLTYFQNEAQLEKSRLLSDRFSAERPKGSFSTLEIQRTEQGDSAMYLCASSSEVSGANVLTFGAGSRLTVL.

The gene calls are TRBV3-1 and TRBJ2-6; D is unclear. This CDR3 region has 17 residues. With 1 base removed from V and 1 base from J, the gap between germline ends came to 11 bases. Germline lookup yields CDR1 LGHDT and CDR2 YNNKEL (reference sequence). CDR3 sequence (DNA): TGTGCCAGCAGCCAAGCACCCTGGCCTTCTGGGGCCAACGTCCTGACTTTC. Translated: CASSQAPWPSGANVLTF.

The table lists this clonotype with a few counts. V usage is TRBV11-2 and J usage is TRBJ2-1; 13 nucleotides match TRBD2. Per the germline V gene, CDR1 is SGHAT and CDR2 is FQNNGV. The CDR3 extends over 18 amino acids. V was clipped by 5 bases and J by 5 bases; unmatched bases: 12. The CDR3 is CASSRGVLAGGPHNEQFF. The CDR3 region has the DNA TGTGCCAGCAGCCGAGGGGTACTAGCGGGGGGGCCCCACAATGAGCAGTTCTTC. The full variable domain, completed using reference TRBV11-2 and TRBJ2-1, is EAGVAQSPRYKIIEKRQSVAFWCNPISGHATLYWYQQILGQGPKLLIQFQNNGVVDDSQLPKDRFSAERLKGVDSTLKIQPAKLEDSAVYLCASSRGVLAGGPHNEQFFGPGTRLTVL.

The CDR3 sequence is CASSPLDSAYNEQFF. CDR3 coding DNA: TGTGCCAGCAGCCCCCTGGACAGCGCTTACAATGAGCAGTTCTTC. The rearrangement links TRBV7-2 to TRBJ2-1; TRBD1 might be the D (6 bases). CDR1 SGHTA and CDR2 FQGNSA come from the germline V gene. V was trimmed by 5 bases and J by 4 bases, leaving 15 bases between them. The CDR3 length is 15 residues.

This chain uses TRBV10-3 with TRBJ1-5; weak D call: TRBD1 (5 bases). V was cut by 5 bases and J by 6 bases, with 14 bases left in between. The CDR3 totals 14 residues. Germline V gene lookup returns CDR1 ENHRY and CDR2 SYGVKD. The CDR3, as DNA: TGTGCCATCAGTCAGGGAGCTACCGGTCAGCCCCAGCATTTT. Translated, it gives CAISQGATGQPQHF.

The table lists this clonotype with a few counts. V gene TRBV4-1 combines with J gene TRBJ2-1, with no clear D. The CDR3 has 13 amino acids. Trimming pared 4 bases from V and 9 bases from J, leaving 13 bases between. Germline lookup yields CDR1 MGHRA and CDR2 YSYEKL. The CDR3 loop is CASSPWTGFEQFF. As DNA, the CDR3 is TGCGCCAGCAGCCCCTGGACCGGGTTTGAGCAGTTCTTC.

Comments on this clonotype: Because the CDR3's place on the DNA is in doubt, the DNA is left out and the CDR3 is given as listed by TCRdb. CDR3 sequence: CASSQDYVAGGSTDTQYF. The chain uses TRBV3-2 and TRBJ2-3; TRBD2 was called by the table and not checked on the DNA. TRBV3-2 is recorded as a pseudogene. Counting both end residues, the CDR3 totals 18 amino acids.

A few counts support this clonotype. The chain links TRBV20-1 to TRBJ1-2, with D unclear. The V gene lost 6 bases and the J gene lost 8 bases, with 10 bases spanning the gap. The CDR3 extends over 10 amino acids. Germline V lookup: CDR1 DFQATT, CDR2 SNEGSKA (reference sequence). CDR3 residues: CSAHMNGYTF. The CDR3 coding sequence is TGCAGTGCCCATATGAACGGCTACACCTTC.

In this sample, this clonotype turned up a few times. The V gene is TRBV23-1, the J gene TRBJ2-7; 7 bases are shared with TRBD2. TRBV23-1 is annotated as an ORF whose role is uncertain. The CDR3 covers 15 residues. The junction had 13 bases not matched to a gene; V was cut back by 11 bases and J by 0 bases. The DNA of the CDR3 is TGCGCCGGACCCCGGGAGGCAAAACCCTCCTACGAGCAGTACGTC. Its translation is CAGPREAKPSYEQYV.

This clonotype was observed a handful of times. The chain has TRBV5-6 and TRBJ2-7, with D possibly TRBD1 on 5 matching bases. Trimming pared 5 bases from V and 7 bases from J, leaving 16 bases between. CDR1 is SGHDT, CDR2 YYEEEE, per germline. The CDR3 runs 13 residues. CDR3 nucleotides: TGTGCCAGCAGTCTTGCCGACAGTCGGGAGCAGTACTTC. This translates into CASSLADSREQYF.

The chain links TRBV20-1 to TRBJ1-2, with TRBD1 identical over 9 bases. V gave up 4 bases and J gave up 8 bases; unmatched junction bases: 2. Germline loops: CDR1 DFQATT, CDR2 SNEGSKA (reference sequence). This CDR3 contains 11 residues. This CDR3 is CSATTGGGYTF. The DNA of the CDR3 is TGCAGTGCTACAACAGGGGGCGGCTACACCTTC.

This clonotype was detected a few times. CDR3 sequence: CATSDLGVIGGAGTGELFF. Written as DNA, the CDR3 is TGTGCCACCAGTGATTTGGGGGTTATTGGGGGCGCGGGCACCGGGGAGCTGTTTTTT. The chain employs TRBV24-1 and TRBJ2-2; tentatively, D is TRBD1 (6 bases). Trimming took 0 bases from V and 4 from J, leaving 20 bases between them. The CDR3 consists of 19 residues. Germline lookup yields CDR1 KGHDR and CDR2 SFDVKD.

This clonotype was seen only a few times. This rearrangement joins TRBV6-6 to TRBJ2-7; 11 bases are a match to TRBD2. The ends lost 5 bases at V and 4 bases at J; junction bases unmatched: 10. This CDR3 region has 16 residues. Germline CDR1 and CDR2: MNHNY and SVGAGI (reference sequence). The CDR3 region is CASSTLLAGASYEQYF. Written as DNA, the CDR3 is TGTGCCAGCAGTACCTTACTAGCGGGGGCCAGTTACGAGCAGTACTTC.